The 32 T cell receptor beta chains presented below share a single source sample, sequenced in a study of T cell changes during pregnancy in multiple sclerosis. Produced via immunoSEQ multiplex PCR; TCRdb's table is partial and in-frame only. Of approximately 100,000 clones in the sample, just over 90% are singletons; the top ten hold more than 2%. The specimen comprised peripheral blood, sampled after pregnancy. The receptors were sampled from a female donor in good health, enrolled as a control in a pregnancy study.

The rearrangement joins TRBV27 to TRBJ2-7; D may be TRBD2 (5 bases). CDR3 length equals 16 residues. V lost 3 bases and J lost 3, with 18 bases in between. Germline values: CDR1 MNHEY, CDR2 SMNVEV (reference sequence). This CDR3 is CASSFNQGRSDYEQYF. The CDR3 DNA reads TGTGCCAGCAGTTTTAATCAAGGGAGATCCGACTACGAGCAGTACTTC.

CDR3 nucleotides: TGTGCCAGCAGCTTAGGGGGGGTGACCCAGTACTTC. This sequence encodes CASSLGGVTQYF. The chain links TRBV7-2 to TRBJ2-5; weak D call: TRBD2 (6 bases). V lost 1 base and J 7 bases, leaving 7 bases between the germline ends. The CDR3 sequence is 12 residues long. Germline CDR1 is SGHTA and CDR2 is FQGNSA. Complete variable domain (other parts from reference TRBV7-2 and TRBJ2-5): GAGVSQSPSNKVTEKGKDVELRCDPISGHTALYWYRQSLGQGLEFLIYFQGNSAPDKSGLPSDRFSAERTGGSVSTLTIQRTQQEDSAVYLCASSLGGVTQYFGPGTRLLVL.

This chain links TRBV6-1 with TRBJ1-5; 7 nucleotides agree with TRBD1. Germline CDR1 MNHNS, CDR2 SASEGT. V trimming: 7 bases; J trimming: 5 bases; junction bases outside the gene matches: 8. The CDR3 runs 14 residues. The CDR3 loop is CASIYGTADQPQHF. In nucleotides, the CDR3 is TGTGCCAGCATCTACGGGACAGCCGATCAGCCCCAGCATTTT.

Here the CDR3 DNA reads TGTGCCAGCAGTGGGGGCCCGGACACAGATACGCAGTATTTT. Its protein product is CASSGGPDTDTQYF. V is TRBV6-5 and J is TRBJ2-3, with a tentative D call TRBD1 (6 bases). CDR3 length equals 14 residues. V lost 5 bases and J 2 bases, leaving 11 bases between the germline ends. In germline, CDR1 is MNHEY, CDR2 SVGAGI.

The chain couples TRBV7-9 to TRBJ2-7, with 14 bases matching TRBD2. The CDR3 has 13 residues. Germline values: CDR1 SEHNR, CDR2 FQNEAQ (reference sequence). Germline trimming cut 11 bases from V and 0 bases from J; bases unmatched to any gene: 0. For the CDR3, the DNA is TGTGCCGGGACTAGCGGGAGCTCCTACGAGCAGTACTTC. Translation gives CAGTSGSSYEQYF. The complete variable domain, with remaining parts taken from reference TRBV7-9 and TRBJ2-7, reads DTGVSQNPRHKITKRGQNVTFRCDPISEHNRLYWYRQTLGQGPEFLTYFQNEAQLEKSRLLSDRFSAERPKGSFSTLEIQRTEQGDSAMYLCAGTSGSSYEQYFGPGTRLTVT.

V usage is TRBV7-9 and J usage is TRBJ2-2; 7 bases fit TRBD2. The germline CDR1 and CDR2 sequences are SEHNR and FQNEAQ (reference sequence). CDR3 length equals 16 residues. V lost 2 bases and J lost 0; bases outside the gene matches: 3. The CDR3 is CASSLKLAANTGELFF. DNA of the CDR3: TGTGCCAGCAGCTTAAAGCTAGCGGCGAACACCGGGGAGCTGTTTTTT. The full variable domain, rest sourced from reference TRBV7-9 and TRBJ2-2, is DTGVSQNPRHKITKRGQNVTFRCDPISEHNRLYWYRQTLGQGPEFLTYFQNEAQLEKSRLLSDRFSAERPKGSFSTLEIQRTEQGDSAMYLCASSLKLAANTGELFFGEGSRLTVL.

This clone was recorded once. The chain is built from TRBV7-2 and TRBJ1-2; D gene unclear. The V end lost 5 bases, the J end lost 4 bases, and 17 bases lay between the germline ends. The germline V gene has CDR1 SGHTA and CDR2 FQGNSA. The CDR3 is 15 amino acids. CDR3 region: CASSPDVGVFYGYTF. The CDR3 nucleotides read TGTGCCAGCAGCCCCGATGTCGGGGTGTTCTATGGCTACACCTTC.

The chain combines TRBV19 with TRBJ1-5; D not certain. This CDR3 has 14 amino acids. The V gene lost 3 bases and the J gene lost 0 bases, with 6 bases spanning the gap. Germline CDR1 and CDR2: LNHDA and SQIVND (reference sequence). In DNA, the CDR3 is TGTGCCAGTAGTATGAGTAATAGCAATCAGCCCCAGCATTTT. The encoded protein is CASSMSNSNQPQHF. The whole variable domain, filled in from reference TRBV19 and TRBJ1-5, reads DGGITQSPKYLFRKEGQNVTLSCEQNLNHDAMYWYRQDPGQGLRLIYYSQIVNDFQKGDIAEGYSVSREKKESFPLTVTSAQKNPTAFYLCASSMSNSNQPQHFGDGTRLSIL.

This rearrangement joins TRBV19 to TRBJ2-7, with TRBD1 matching over 8 bases. CDR1 LNHDA and CDR2 SQIVND come from the germline V gene (reference sequence). CDR3 length equals 14 residues. Trimming removed 3 bases from V and 7 bases from J; junction bases left unmatched: 8. The CDR3 protein is CASSMEDRAWEQYF. Here the CDR3 DNA reads TGTGCCAGTAGTATGGAGGACAGGGCCTGGGAGCAGTACTTC.

The genes are TRBV6-1 and TRBJ2-5; TRBD2 aligns across 13 bases. This CDR3 has 18 residues. Unmatched junction bases numbered 12, after V lost 4 bases and J lost 4 bases. Per the germline V gene, CDR1 is MNHNS and CDR2 is SASEGT. This chain's CDR3 is CASSAGLLAGGYSETQYF. CDR3 coding DNA: TGTGCCAGCAGTGCTGGCTTACTAGCGGGGGGGTACTCAGAGACCCAGTACTTC.

The rearrangement joins TRBV29-1 to TRBJ1-2, with D maybe TRBD1 (5 bases). CDR3 length: 11 amino acids. Germline lookup yields CDR1 SQVTM and CDR2 ANQGSEA. The germline V and J ends were trimmed by 1 base and 6 bases, with 6 bases remaining between them. CDR3 nucleotides: TGCAGCGTTGAAGTCAGGGATGGCTACACCTTC. This translates into CSVEVRDGYTF.

The J gene is TRBJ1-1, the V gene TRBV5-6, with D possibly TRBD1 on 5 matching bases. This CDR3 is built from 13 residues. V was trimmed by 2 bases and J by 1 base, leaving 6 bases between them. The germline V gene encodes CDR1 SGHDT and CDR2 YYEEEE. CDR3 in amino acids: CASSFRGNTEAFF. CDR3 nucleotides: TGTGCCAGCAGCTTTAGGGGGAACACTGAAGCTTTCTTT.

The genes are TRBV5-1 and TRBJ2-3, with TRBD2 matching 11 bases. There are 17 residues in the CDR3. Per the germline V gene, CDR1 is SGHRS and CDR2 is YFSETQ. The trim removed 0 bases at V and 5 bases at J, leaving 8 bases unmatched. The CDR3 protein is CASSLEGSGRARDTQYF. Written as DNA, the CDR3 is TGCGCCAGCAGCTTGGAAGGTAGCGGGAGGGCGAGAGATACGCAGTATTTT. The full variable domain, with the rest looked up from reference TRBV5-1 and TRBJ2-3, is KAGVTQTPRYLIKTRGQQVTLSCSPISGHRSVSWYQQTPGQGLQFLFEYFSETQRNKGNFPGRFSGRQFSNSRSEMNVSTLELGDSALYLCASSLEGSGRARDTQYFGPGTRLTVL.

The chain is built from TRBV10-1 and TRBJ1-6, with no clear D. The CDR3 has 13 residues. Germline CDR1 is WNHNN and CDR2 is SYGVQD (reference sequence). Trimming cost V 6 bases and J 5 bases, with 8 bases left between them. For the CDR3, the DNA is TGCGCCAGCAGCCGGGATAATAATTCACCCCTCCACTTT. Protein product: CASSRDNNSPLHF.

About this clone itself: At one end, the junction sequence differs from germline, possibly due to a read error. This chain uses TRBV2 with TRBJ1-2; a weak D match, TRBD1 (6 bases). This CDR3 region has 11 residues. In germline, CDR1 is SNHLY, CDR2 FYNNEI. The CDR3 reads CASSEADSRNF. The CDR3 nucleotides are TGTGCCAGCAGTGAAGCGGACAGCAGGAACTTC. Looking up the rest from reference TRBV2 and TRBJ1-2 gives the full variable domain: EPEVTQTPSHQVTQMGQEVILRCVPISNHLYFYWYRQILGQKVEFLVSFYNNEISEKSEIFDDQFSVERPDGSNFTLKIRSTKLEDSAMYFCASSEADSRNFGSGTRLTVV.

This chain uses TRBV19 with TRBJ1-3; D unresolved. Germline values: CDR1 LNHDA, CDR2 SQIVND (reference sequence). Trimming took off 5 bases at V and 2 bases at J, with 10 bases between the two ends. CDR3 size: 14 residues. The CDR3: CASSPSGPGNTIYF. CDR3 coding DNA: TGTGCCAGTAGTCCCTCGGGTCCTGGAAACACCATATATTTT.

The rearrangement uses TRBV6-5 and TRBJ2-7, with 10 bases that match TRBD1. This CDR3 has 13 amino acids. CDR1 and CDR2 (germline): MNHEY, SVGAGI. Trimming cost V 7 bases and J 4 bases; bases outside gene matches: 4. The CDR3 loop is CASKPGQGYEQYF. The CDR3 bases are TGTGCCAGCAAACCGGGACAGGGGTACGAGCAGTACTTC.

The gene calls are TRBV6-4 and TRBJ1-2; TRBD1 matches at 7 bases. CDR1 and CDR2 (germline): MRHNA, SNTAGT. Trimming cost V 2 bases and J 7 bases; bases outside gene matches: 10. This CDR3 is built from 15 residues. CDR3 region: CASSDQKTGPAGYTF. CDR3 nucleotide sequence: TGTGCCAGCAGTGACCAAAAGACAGGGCCCGCTGGCTACACCTTC.

The J gene is TRBJ1-1, the V gene TRBV1; the table gives TRBD1 as D, unverified against the DNA. TRBV1 is tagged as a pseudogene. This CDR3 comprises 12 residues. CDR3 in amino acids: CTSSTGIAEAFF. CDR3 DNA: TGCACCAGCAGCACAGGGATAGCTGAAGCTTTCTTT.

This clone was recorded only once. J is TRBJ2-3 and V is TRBV10-2; D ambiguous. The CDR3 contains 13 residues. Germline CDR1 is WSHSY and CDR2 is SAAADI. The V and J ends lost 2 bases and 1 base respectively, with 4 bases between them. CDR3 loop: CASSELRTDTQYF. In DNA form, the CDR3 reads TGCGCCAGCAGTGAGCTCCGCACAGATACGCAGTATTTT.

The chain has TRBV4-1 and TRBJ1-1, with a possible D match to TRBD1 (5 bases). The CDR3 length is 16 residues. Between the trimmed V and J ends, which lost 1 base and 11 bases, there was a span of 23 bases. Germline V CDR1 and CDR2: MGHRA, YSYEKL. CDR3 sequence: CASSQAGELAGGSAFF. The CDR3 DNA sequence: TGCGCCAGCAGCCAAGCGGGGGAGCTGGCCGGGGGAAGCGCTTTCTTT.

The chain couples TRBV2 to TRBJ1-1; D is uncertain. With 4 bases removed from V and 0 bases from J, the gap between germline ends came to 15 bases. This CDR3 contains 16 residues. Germline loops: CDR1 SNHLY, CDR2 FYNNEI. CDR3 DNA sequence: TGTGCCAGCAGTGCCAGGACTATCGGCATGAACACTGAAGCTTTCTTT. This codes for CASSARTIGMNTEAFF.

The J gene is TRBJ1-2, the V gene TRBV7-8; D is unclear. The length of the CDR3 is 17 residues. Germline V lookup: CDR1 SGHVS, CDR2 FQNEAQ. V lost 0 bases and J 1 base, leaving 15 bases between the germline ends. CDR3 sequence reads: CASSLAGGGFLNYGYTF. CDR3 DNA sequence: TGTGCCAGCAGCTTAGCGGGTGGAGGGTTCCTTAACTATGGCTACACCTTC.

The chain combines TRBV25-1 with TRBJ1-2; perhaps TRBD1 as D (6 bases). The CDR3 is made up of 13 amino acids. The germline V and J ends were trimmed by 6 bases and 8 bases, with 16 bases remaining between them. Germline V gene sequence: CDR1 MGHDK, CDR2 SYGVNS. DNA of the CDR3: TGTGCCAGCAGAAAAGGGGGATCGCGAGGCTACACCTTC. Translated, it gives CASRKGGSRGYTF.

This clone was seen a few times. J is TRBJ2-7 and V is TRBV11-1; TRBD2 aligns across 7 bases. CDR3 length: 13 amino acids. Per the germline V gene, CDR1 is SGHAT and CDR2 is FQDESV (reference sequence). V lost 7 bases, J lost 4 bases, and 7 bases stayed unmatched. The CDR3 DNA reads TGTGCCAGCAAAAATACGGGGGGATACGAGCAGTACTTC. Protein sequence: CASKNTGGYEQYF.

This clone was recorded a few times. The rearrangement links TRBV7-9 to TRBJ1-1; a weak D match, TRBD1 (6 bases). The CDR3 runs to 17 residues. Germline V gives CDR1 SEHNR, CDR2 FQNEAQ (reference sequence). Trimming stripped 4 bases from V and 0 bases from J, with 18 bases between. The CDR3 DNA sequence: TGTGCCAGCAGCTCACAGGGTATGACTATGATGAACACTGAAGCTTTCTTT. The encoded protein is CASSSQGMTMMNTEAFF.

In its sample, this clone was seen a few times. The chain joins TRBV20-1 to TRBJ1-1, with D unresolved. The CDR3 length is 11 residues. V lost 3 bases to trimming and J lost 10 bases, with 12 bases between them. Germline V gene data show CDR1 as DFQATT and CDR2 as SNEGSKA (reference sequence). The CDR3 DNA reads as TGCAGTGCTAGTTTGCAGGCTCGAGCTTTCTTT. The encoded protein is CSASLQARAFF.

This rearrangement joins TRBV5-5 to TRBJ1-1; TRBD1 is a possible D gene (6 bases). Trimming left V 4 bases short and J 4 bases short, with 14 bases between. The CDR3 contains 14 residues. Germline CDR1 is SGHKS and CDR2 is YYEKEE (reference sequence). The CDR3 sequence: CASSQEGGFTEAFF. As DNA, the CDR3 is TGTGCCAGCAGCCAAGAGGGGGGGTTCACTGAAGCTTTCTTT.

This clone showed up just once. This rearrangement joins TRBV2 to TRBJ1-2; a weak D match, TRBD1 (5 bases). Trimming shortened V by 8 bases and J by 6 bases, and 10 bases separated the two germline ends. This CDR3 spans 11 amino acids. Germline V CDR1 and CDR2: SNHLY, FYNNEI. This chain's CDR3 is CASPLGDGYTF. CDR3 sequence (DNA): TGTGCCAGCCCCCTAGGGGATGGCTACACCTTC.

The chain recombines TRBV5-4 with TRBJ2-7, with a weak D call TRBD2 (5 bases). V lost 4 bases to trimming and J lost 8 bases, with 25 bases between them. Per the germline V gene, CDR1 is SGHNT and CDR2 is YYREEE (reference sequence). This CDR3 comprises 16 residues. The CDR3 is CASSPLGGSATNQQYF. The CDR3 bases are TGTGCCAGCAGCCCCCTGGGCGGTAGCGCCACTAACCAGCAGTACTTC.

The table lists this clone with a count of one. The V and J genes are TRBV6-6 and TRBJ1-1; 8 bases agree with TRBD1. This CDR3 spans 15 amino acids. The J segment lost 0 bases and the V segment lost 5 bases, leaving 5 bases of the junction unmatched. Germline CDR1 and CDR2: MNHNY and SVGAGI (reference sequence). The CDR3 region has the DNA TGTGCCAGCAGTACGCCAGGGGGCATGAACACTGAAGCTTTCTTT. Its translation is CASSTPGGMNTEAFF.

V and J are TRBV15 and TRBJ2-7, with 7 nucleotides matching TRBD1. There are 13 residues in the CDR3. CDR1 LNHNV and CDR2 YYDKDF come from the germline V gene (reference sequence). Trimming cost V 2 bases and J 5 bases; bases outside gene matches: 3. DNA of the CDR3: TGTGCCACCAGCAGACGCGGACAGGACGAGCAGTACTTC. This translates into CATSRRGQDEQYF.